This TCR beta chain was observed in a study of T-cell reconstitution after alpha-beta-depleted transplantation in children. Whole-study findings and limits: Reportedly, roughly two months post-transplant, alpha-beta T cells arose from several hundred expanded graft clones. Surviving recipient T cells and intrathymic progenitors accounted for some patients' high TCRbeta diversity at day 60. The authors attributed T-cell counts and diversity one year after transplant mostly to newly produced T cells.

This clonotype was counted at least ten times. The antigen is undetermined. Unique molecular identifiers tagged the TCRbeta library. TCRdb re-called the PCR reads through MiXCR, storing one row per CDR3 protein. Of around 30,000 distinct CDR3 sequences in the sample, over 6.5% were seen once. The germline gives CDR1 MDHEN, CDR2 SYDVKM. The CDR3 contains 11 residues. Trimming removed 2 bases from V and 5 bases from J, with 2 bases in between. Sequenced here: peripheral blood, sampled 60 days after TCRalphabeta/CD19-depleted stem cell transplant. The receptor was derived from a child in the first two years of life who had a stem cell transplant for acute myeloid leukemia, so the T cells may come from the graft donor. V gene TRBV28 combines with J gene TRBJ2-3; D call uncertain. The CDR3 nucleotides read TGTGCCAGCAGTTTAATAGATACGCAGTATTTT. Translation: CASSLIDTQYF.